The 13 T cell receptor beta chains below all came from one sample that was sequenced in a study of shared clonotypes between healthy human individuals. The method was immunoSEQ multiplex PCR; TCRdb's version includes in-frame clones alone and lacks a portion of them. The sample has around 510,000 clones; around 77% are singletons. The sequenced material came from PBMCs. These receptor sequences come from a woman between 35 and 50 years old in good health. Some clones in this sample may be carry-over from other donors' samples.

With regard to this clone: This likely stems from a read error, as it lies one base from a far larger clone. This sample also contains other DNA sequences that code for the same CDR3. The chain is built from TRBV6-1 and TRBJ2-2; the D call may be TRBD1 or TRBD2 (5 bases each). The V and J ends lost 6 bases and 5 bases respectively, with 13 bases between them. The CDR3 totals 14 residues. Germline lookup yields CDR1 MNHNS and CDR2 SASEGT. This CDR3 reads CASRSGTDTGELFF. CDR3 bases: TGTGCCAGCAGGTCAGGGACGGATACCGGGGAGCTGTTTTTT.

The genes are TRBV6-5 and TRBJ1-2, with D perhaps matching TRBD1 (5 bases). CDR1 is MNHEY, CDR2 SVGAGI, per germline. This CDR3 has 15 amino acids. Deletions cut 10 bases from V and 3 bases from J, with 21 bases between. This CDR3 is CATSLSTGADYGYTF. As DNA, the CDR3 is TGTGCCACCTCCCTATCCACCGGGGCAGACTATGGCTACACCTTC.

The V gene is TRBV6-6, the J gene TRBJ1-5, with TRBD1 as a possible D gene (5 bases). Trimming took 9 bases from V and 1 from J, leaving 13 bases between them. This CDR3 is built from 14 residues. CDR1 and CDR2 from the germline V gene are MNHNY and SVGAGI (reference sequence). The CDR3 bases are TGTGCCAGTTCAGGGTTTGAAAGCAATCAGCCCCAGCATTTT. It yields the protein CASSGFESNQPQHF.

Worth noting for this clone: A far larger clone is a single base away, which makes a read error likely. In the same sample, other DNA sequences code for this CDR3. The chain recombines TRBV5-1 with TRBJ2-2; tentative D call: TRBD2 (6 bases). Germline values: CDR1 SGHRS, CDR2 YFSETQ. The CDR3 is made up of 15 amino acids. CDR3: CASSGSFGGTGELFF. The CDR3 DNA reads TGCGCCAGCAGCGGTTCTTTCGGGGGAACCGGAGAGCTGTTTTTT.

This clone was counted once. J is TRBJ2-7 and V is TRBV9; D perhaps matches TRBD2 (5 bases). The CDR3 totals 14 residues. Germline CDR1 is SGDLS and CDR2 is YYNGEE. V was pared by 6 bases and J by 5 bases, with 18 bases between. Here the CDR3 reads CASTPDFRGHEQYF. The CDR3, as DNA: TGTGCCAGCACCCCGGACTTCAGAGGCCACGAGCAGTACTTC.

The chain carries TRBV30 and TRBJ1-2; D gene unclear. This CDR3 has 14 residues. V dropped 0 bases and J dropped 5 bases, with 13 bases sitting between them. Germline CDR1 and CDR2: GTSNPN and SVGIG (reference sequence). CDR3 sequence: CAWSVKGLEYGYTF. As DNA, the CDR3 is TGTGCCTGGAGTGTAAAGGGATTAGAGTATGGCTACACCTTC.

This chain uses TRBV5-8 with TRBJ2-1, with D possibly TRBD2 on 6 matching bases. V was cut by 1 base and J by 4 bases, with 15 bases left in between. From germline, CDR1 is SGHTS and CDR2 YDEGEE. The CDR3 has 16 residues. The CDR3 reads CASSLLRWGVYNEQFF. As DNA, the CDR3 is TGTGCCAGCAGCTTGTTAAGGTGGGGGGTTTACAATGAGCAGTTCTTC.

The sample holds one count of this clone. V gene TRBV10-3 combines with J gene TRBJ2-2, with a tentative D call TRBD2 (6 bases). V dropped 4 bases and J dropped 4 bases, with 16 bases sitting between them. The germline CDR1 and CDR2 sequences are ENHRY and SYGVKD. This CDR3 contains 16 residues. DNA for the CDR3: TGTGCCATCAGTGGGGGGGTAGCGGACCTCACCGGGGAGCTGTTTTTT. This codes for CAISGGVADLTGELFF.

The count of this clone is one. A much larger clone lies a single base off, so this may be a read error. The chain employs TRBV11-2 and TRBJ2-1; possibly TRBD1 or TRBD2 for D (5 bases each). This CDR3 spans 15 amino acids. Trimming left V 3 bases short and J 0 bases short, with 9 bases between. CDR1 SGHAT and CDR2 FQNNGV come from the germline V gene. Here the CDR3 reads CASSLWGSSYNEQFF. CDR3 nucleotide sequence: TGTGCCAGCAGCTTGTGGGGGAGCTCCTACAATGAGCAGTTCTTC. The variable domain in full, with the rest retrieved from reference TRBV11-2 and TRBJ2-1, is EAGVAQSPRYKIIEKRQSVAFWCNPISGHATLYWYQQILGQGPKLLIQFQNNGVVDDSQLPKDRFSAERLKGVDSTLKIQPAKLEDSAVYLCASSLWGSSYNEQFFGPGTRLTVL.

The chain couples TRBV18 to TRBJ2-1, with TRBD2 matching 7 bases. The germline V gene encodes CDR1 KGHSH and CDR2 LQKENI. V lost 2 bases to trimming and J lost 3 bases; unmatched junction nucleotides: 7. The CDR3 has 16 residues. CDR3 protein: CASSPSNLADYNEQFF. In DNA form, the CDR3 reads TGTGCCAGCTCACCATCGAATCTAGCGGACTACAATGAGCAGTTCTTC.

The chain links TRBV7-9 to TRBJ2-3; 7 nucleotides agree with TRBD2. Germline trimming cut 2 bases from V and 4 bases from J; bases unmatched to any gene: 9. From germline, CDR1 is SEHNR and CDR2 FQNEAQ (reference sequence). This CDR3 region has 16 residues. The chain's CDR3 is CASSLRGGSTADTQYF. DNA for the CDR3: TGTGCCAGCAGCTTAAGGGGCGGGAGTACGGCAGATACGCAGTATTTT.

This clone showed up just once. The J gene is TRBJ1-1, the V gene TRBV4-3; 9 bases fit TRBD1. CDR3 length equals 16 residues. Per the germline V gene, CDR1 is LGHNA and CDR2 is YSLEER. V lost 1 base, J lost 6 bases, and 9 bases stayed unmatched. CDR3 sequence: CASSQVGNRGQPEAFF. CDR3 DNA: TGCGCCAGCAGCCAAGTAGGTAACAGGGGGCAGCCTGAAGCTTTCTTT.

V usage is TRBV2 and J usage is TRBJ2-3; 11 bases agree with TRBD2. Losses at the gene ends were 10 bases for V and 6 bases for J; bases not matched to a gene: 12. This CDR3 comprises 15 residues. Germline CDR1 is SNHLY and CDR2 is FYNNEI. CDR3 nucleotide sequence: TGTGCCACACCGCCAACTAGCGGGAGATTTGATACGCAGTATTTT. Translated: CATPPTSGRFDTQYF.